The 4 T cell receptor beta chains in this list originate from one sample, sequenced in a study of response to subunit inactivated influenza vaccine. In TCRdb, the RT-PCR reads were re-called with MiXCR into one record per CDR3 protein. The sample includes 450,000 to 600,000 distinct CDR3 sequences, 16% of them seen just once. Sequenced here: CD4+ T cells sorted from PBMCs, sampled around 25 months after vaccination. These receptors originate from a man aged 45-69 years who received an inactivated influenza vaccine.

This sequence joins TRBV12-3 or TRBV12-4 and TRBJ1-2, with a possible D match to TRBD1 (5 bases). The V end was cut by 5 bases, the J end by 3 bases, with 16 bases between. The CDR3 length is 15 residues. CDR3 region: CASSDHTGAYYGYTF. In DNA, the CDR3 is TGTGCCAGCAGTGACCATACAGGAGCCTACTATGGCTACACCTTC.

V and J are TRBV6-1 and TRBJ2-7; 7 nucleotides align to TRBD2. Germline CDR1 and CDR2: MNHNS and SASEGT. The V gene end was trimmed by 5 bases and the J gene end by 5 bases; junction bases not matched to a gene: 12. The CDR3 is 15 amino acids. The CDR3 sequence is CASSPLGGSHHEQYF. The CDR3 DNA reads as TGTGCCAGCAGTCCTTTGGGCGGGAGCCACCACGAGCAGTACTTC.

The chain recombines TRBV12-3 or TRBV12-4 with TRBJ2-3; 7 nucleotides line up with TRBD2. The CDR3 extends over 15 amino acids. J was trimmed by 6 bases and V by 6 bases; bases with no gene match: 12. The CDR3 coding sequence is TGTGCCAGCAGCTCCCCAGGACTAGGTTCCGATACGCAGTATTTT. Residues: CASSSPGLGSDTQYF.

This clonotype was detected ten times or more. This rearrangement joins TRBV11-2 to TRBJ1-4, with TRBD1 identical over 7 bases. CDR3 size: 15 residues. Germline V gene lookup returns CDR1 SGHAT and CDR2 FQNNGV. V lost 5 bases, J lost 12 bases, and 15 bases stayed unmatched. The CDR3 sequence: CASSHYRGAKPELFF. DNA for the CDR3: TGTGCCAGCAGCCATTACAGGGGCGCTAAACCGGAACTGTTTTTT. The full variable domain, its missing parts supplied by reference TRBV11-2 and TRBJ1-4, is EAGVAQSPRYKIIEKRQSVAFWCNPISGHATLYWYQQILGQGPKLLIQFQNNGVVDDSQLPKDRFSAERLKGVDSTLKIQPAKLEDSAVYLCASSHYRGAKPELFFGSGTQLSVL.